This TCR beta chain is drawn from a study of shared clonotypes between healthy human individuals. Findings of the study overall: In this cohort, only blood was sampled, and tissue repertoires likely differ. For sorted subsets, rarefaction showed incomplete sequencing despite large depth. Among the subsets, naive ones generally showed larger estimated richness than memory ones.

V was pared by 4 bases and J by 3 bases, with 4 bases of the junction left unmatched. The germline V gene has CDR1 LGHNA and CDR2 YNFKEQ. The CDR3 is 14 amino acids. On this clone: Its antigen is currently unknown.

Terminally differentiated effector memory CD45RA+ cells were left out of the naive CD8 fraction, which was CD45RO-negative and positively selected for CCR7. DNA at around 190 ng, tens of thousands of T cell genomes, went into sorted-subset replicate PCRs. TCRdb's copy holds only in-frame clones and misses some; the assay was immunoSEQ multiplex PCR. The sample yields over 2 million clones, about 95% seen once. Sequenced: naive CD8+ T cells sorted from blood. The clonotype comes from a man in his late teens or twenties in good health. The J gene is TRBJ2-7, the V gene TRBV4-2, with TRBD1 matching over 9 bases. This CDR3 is CASSLRQGDYEQYF. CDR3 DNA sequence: TGTGCCAGCAGCCTCCGACAGGGGGACTACGAGCAGTACTTC.